This T cell receptor (beta chain) is drawn from a study of CXCR3-negative and CXCR3-positive naive CD8 T cells. The study's findings and limits: Relative to CXCR3-negative naive cells, CXCR3-positive naive cells had more hydrophobic TRB CDR3s.

Note on this clonotype: Its specificity is not known.

The method, 5' RACE with UMI labels, was used to prepare the TRB cDNA libraries. For each CDR3 protein, TCRdb gives one entry from its re-call of the 5' RACE reads, without DNA. Its table records 150,000 to 160,000 distinct CDR3 sequences. The TCR was taken from a human donor in good health. Some clones in this sample may be carry-over from other donors' samples. The specimen was naive CXCR3+ CD8+ T cells from blood. Described subset: CD45RO-CCR7+CD27+CD95- naive CD8+ T cells expressing CXCR3 (TNR3+).

The CDR3 sequence: CASSPASTDYEQYF. The chain has TRBV4-1 and TRBJ2-7; TCRdb proposes TRBD2, but this gene call is untestable without DNA. Germline CDR1 is MGHRA and CDR2 is YSYEKL. The CDR3 is made up of 14 amino acids.